Each of the 19 T cell receptor beta chains below was sequenced from the same sample in a study of T cell repertoires in cytomegalovirus infection. TCRdb passed the reads through MiXCR, listing each CDR3 protein once. Here the sample spans about 450,000 distinct CDR3 sequences, roughly 30% being singletons. Sequencing used PBMCs. Receptors originate from a human donor in good health (CMV status not recorded). Some clones in this sample may be carry-over from other donors' samples.

There are many counts of this clonotype. This chain links TRBV7-2 with TRBJ2-5; 10 bases align to TRBD1. The CDR3 covers 15 residues. Germline-derived CDR1 and CDR2 are SGHTA and FQGNSA. V was pared by 5 bases and J by 4 bases, with 7 bases of the junction left unmatched. As DNA, the CDR3 is TGTGCCAGCAGCGAAACGACAGGGGGCCGAGAGACCCAGTACTTC. Its protein is CASSETTGGRETQYF. Full variable domain (remainder filled in from reference TRBV7-2 and TRBJ2-5): GAGVSQSPSNKVTEKGKDVELRCDPISGHTALYWYRQSLGQGLEFLIYFQGNSAPDKSGLPSDRFSAERTGGSVSTLTIQRTQQEDSAVYLCASSETTGGRETQYFGPGTRLLVL.

For this clonotype: The junction does not match germline at one end; this may be a read error. This chain links TRBV6-6 with TRBJ2-1, with a tentative D call TRBD1 (5 bases). CDR3 length: 15 amino acids. Germline V CDR1 and CDR2: MNHNY, SVGAGI (reference sequence). The chain's CDR3 is CASSYSVNRCNEQFF. The CDR3 DNA reads as TGTGCCAGCAGTTACTCAGTAAACAGGTGTAATGAGCAGTTCTTT.

V is TRBV12-3 or TRBV12-4 and J is TRBJ2-7; TRBD1 agrees at 8 bases. V was pared by 6 bases and J by 3 bases, with 7 bases of the junction left unmatched. This CDR3 is built from 14 residues. This CDR3 reads CASSRTGKRYEQYF. DNA of the CDR3: TGTGCCAGCAGCCGGACAGGGAAGCGCTACGAGCAGTACTTC.

The rearrangement joins TRBV6-1 to TRBJ1-1; TRBD1 agrees at 7 bases. V trimming: 8 bases; J trimming: 10 bases; junction bases outside the gene matches: 16. CDR1 is MNHNS and CDR2 is SASEGT in the germline V gene. CDR3 length: 14 residues. The CDR3 nucleotides are TGTGCCAGCGGACTCGGGACAGCCAGTGAGGTAGCTTTCTTT. This encodes CASGLGTASEVAFF.

This clonotype was seen only a few times. The chain combines TRBV7-9 with TRBJ1-2; tentative D call: TRBD1 (5 bases). Germline values: CDR1 SEHNR, CDR2 FQNEAQ (reference sequence). The ends were cut back, 5 bases at V and 2 bases at J, with 12 bases in the middle. The CDR3 spans 14 residues. The DNA for the CDR3 is TGTGCCAGCAGCATAGGGGAGTTAAACTATGGCTACACCTTC. Protein: CASSIGELNYGYTF.

As regards this clonotype: Since no conserved phenylalanine or tryptophan closes the CDR3, a read error is the likely cause. V and J are TRBV7-2 and TRBJ1-2; tentatively, D is TRBD1 (6 bases). Trimming cost V 4 bases and J 9 bases, with 15 bases left between them. Germline CDR1 SGHTA, CDR2 FQGNSA. The CDR3 loop spans 13 amino acids. CDR3 in amino acids: CASSSVQGRRYTS. In DNA form, the CDR3 reads TGTGCCAGCAGCTCAGTACAGGGTCGGCGCTACACCTCC.

This clonotype was counted only a few times. The rearrangement links TRBV24-1 to TRBJ2-1; 8 bases agree with TRBD2. Germline V gene lookup returns CDR1 KGHDR and CDR2 SFDVKD. The V segment lost 4 bases and the J segment 9 bases; nucleotides outside the gene matches: 7. The CDR3 covers 14 residues. CDR3 nucleotides: TGTGCCACCAGTGAAGCGGGGGCCCGAGGTGAGCAGTTCTTC. Translated, it gives CATSEAGARGEQFF.

This clonotype was seen a handful of times. The CDR3 region has the DNA TGTGCCAGCAGCTTGATGGGGCTGGGAGATACGCAGTATTTT. This sequence encodes CASSLMGLGDTQYF. The rearrangement links TRBV5-4 to TRBJ2-3; the D gene is possibly TRBD1 (5 bases). Trimming took 1 base from V and 5 from J, leaving 11 bases between them. Germline V lookup: CDR1 SGHNT, CDR2 YYREEE (reference sequence). CDR3 length equals 14 residues.

The J gene is TRBJ2-1, the V gene TRBV28; possibly TRBD2 for D (5 bases). This CDR3 region has 17 residues. Trimming pared 3 bases from V and 0 bases from J, leaving 15 bases between. Germline CDR1 reads MDHEN; CDR2 reads SYDVKM. The CDR3 loop is CASSLGMDSSSYNEQFF. DNA of the CDR3: TGTGCCAGCAGTTTGGGCATGGACTCGAGCTCCTACAATGAGCAGTTCTTC. Filled out from reference TRBV28 and TRBJ2-1, the complete variable domain reads DVKVTQSSRYLVKRTGEKVFLECVQDMDHENMFWYRQDPGLGLRLIYFSYDVKMKEKGDIPEGYSVSREKKERFSLILESASTNQTSMYLCASSLGMDSSSYNEQFFGPGTRLTVL.

The chain combines TRBV6-1 with TRBJ1-2; 7 bases line up with TRBD1. This CDR3 is built from 16 residues. Germline trimming cut 5 bases from V and 7 bases from J; bases unmatched to any gene: 16. The germline V gene has CDR1 MNHNS and CDR2 SASEGT. CDR3: CASSIRRTGGFLGYTF. For the CDR3, the DNA is TGTGCCAGCAGTATCCGACGGACAGGTGGCTTTCTTGGCTACACCTTC.

This clonotype turned up a few times. The chain recombines TRBV6-6 with TRBJ2-1, with D hard to call. Germline CDR1 is MNHNY and CDR2 is SVGAGI (reference sequence). The V end was cut by 3 bases, the J end by 7 bases, with 7 bases between. This CDR3 contains 12 residues. CDR3 DNA sequence: TGTGCCAGCAGTTATTTAGTAAATGAGCAGTTCTTC. The encoded protein is CASSYLVNEQFF.

The chain carries TRBV20-1 and TRBJ2-1; possible D gene TRBD1, 5 bases. The germline CDR1 and CDR2 sequences are DFQATT and SNEGSKA (reference sequence). The V and J ends lost 6 bases and 5 bases respectively, with 17 bases between them. The CDR3 has 14 amino acids. CDR3 sequence (DNA): TGCAGTGCCTCAAAGGGGTCCCGCGACAATGAGCAGTTCTTC. Translation: CSASKGSRDNEQFF.

This chain uses TRBV27 with TRBJ2-5, with TRBD2 matching over 10 bases. This CDR3 spans 15 amino acids. The J segment lost 5 bases and the V segment lost 6 bases, leaving 9 bases of the junction unmatched. Germline V gene data show CDR1 as MNHEY and CDR2 as SMNVEV (reference sequence). The DNA of the CDR3 is TGTGCCAGCAGACCAAGCGGGGGGGTTTCGGAGACCCAGTACTTC. It codes for CASRPSGGVSETQYF.

This clonotype has more than one count but fewer than ten. The genes are TRBV27 and TRBJ2-5; 12 nucleotides agree with TRBD2. V was pared by 2 bases and J by 2 bases, with 9 bases of the junction left unmatched. CDR1 and CDR2 (germline): MNHEY, SMNVEV (reference sequence). There are 18 residues in the CDR3. This CDR3 reads CASSLLAGGPQRQETQYF. CDR3 coding DNA: TGTGCCAGCAGTTTACTAGCGGGGGGGCCCCAACGACAAGAGACCCAGTACTTC.

This clonotype was observed a few times. The V call is TRBV19, the J call TRBJ2-7; D tentatively fits TRBD1 or TRBD2 (5 bases each). CDR1 is LNHDA and CDR2 is SQIVND in the germline V gene (reference sequence). The V and J ends lost 3 bases and 8 bases respectively, with 11 bases between them. The CDR3 extends over 12 amino acids. DNA for the CDR3: TGTGCCAGTAGTATTCCTAGGGGACAGCAGTACTTC. Protein product: CASSIPRGQQYF.

As regards this clonotype: Because the CDR3 is missing its conserved closing phenylalanine or tryptophan, this is likely a read error. The chain joins TRBV5-6 to TRBJ1-5; 8 nucleotides match TRBD1. V trimming: 0 bases; J trimming: 7 bases; junction bases outside the gene matches: 6. The CDR3 loop spans 15 amino acids. CDR1 is SGHDT, CDR2 YYEEEE, per germline. Here the CDR3 reads CASSLAGDRGQPQHC. As DNA, the CDR3 is TGTGCCAGCAGCTTGGCGGGTGACAGGGGACAGCCCCAGCATTGT.

This clonotype has more than one count but fewer than ten. CDR3 nucleotides: TGTGCCAGCAGCCCGGGGGACAGGGCTGAAAAACTGTTTTTT. This gives the protein CASSPGDRAEKLFF. The gene calls are TRBV7-6 and TRBJ1-4; 9 bases match TRBD1. Germline-derived CDR1 and CDR2 are SGHVS and FNYEAQ. The trim removed 5 bases at V and 7 bases at J, leaving 5 bases unmatched. The CDR3 is 14 amino acids.

This clonotype was counted a few times. This chain uses TRBV11-2 with TRBJ2-7; the D is unclear. CDR3 length: 14 amino acids. V gave up 4 bases and J gave up 5 bases, with 15 bases separating them. Germline V gene data show CDR1 as SGHAT and CDR2 as FQNNGV. The CDR3 DNA follows: TGTGCCAGCAGCTCTAACAACATCGGCCACGAGCAGTACTTC. This sequence encodes CASSSNNIGHEQYF.

This clonotype was counted at least ten times. The chain links TRBV7-2 to TRBJ2-2; 10 bases are shared with TRBD2. V trimming: 1 base; J trimming: 7 bases; junction bases outside the gene matches: 9. Germline loops: CDR1 SGHTA, CDR2 FQGNSA. The CDR3 has 17 amino acids. Written as DNA, the CDR3 is TGTGCCAGCAGCTTAGATTCAACTAGCGGGGTCGGCGGGGAGCTGTTTTTT. It yields the protein CASSLDSTSGVGGELFF. The variable domain in full, completed from reference TRBV7-2 and TRBJ2-2, reads GAGVSQSPSNKVTEKGKDVELRCDPISGHTALYWYRQSLGQGLEFLIYFQGNSAPDKSGLPSDRFSAERTGGSVSTLTIQRTQQEDSAVYLCASSLDSTSGVGGELFFGEGSRLTVL.